This TCR beta chain was recovered during a study of shared clonotypes between healthy human individuals. The data were produced by immunoSEQ multiplex PCR, yet TCRdb's version contains in-frame clones alone and is incomplete. This sample has roughly 2 million clones, with approximately 95% found just once. General study results and limits: Collection of samples was limited to blood; tissue repertoires likely differ.

The CDR3 loop spans 14 amino acids. Nashville, Tennessee was home to all donors, who were Caucasian adults. Remarks on this clone: The antigen is undetermined. Other DNA sequences from this sample encode an identical CDR3 as well.

The gene calls are TRBV21-1 and TRBJ1-5. TRBV21-1 is a pseudogene segment. The sample was naive CD4+ T cells sorted from blood. Stated subset: CD45RA+ positively selected. This TCR was recovered from a man in his late teens or twenties in good health. The CDR3: CASSKGPGNQPQHF. The DNA of the CDR3 is TGTGCCAGCAGCAAAGGGCCGGGTAATCAGCCCCAGCATTTT.